The 21 T cell receptor beta chains below come from one sample, sequenced in a study of T-cell reconstitution after alpha-beta-depleted transplantation in children. A TCRbeta library incorporating unique molecular identifiers was prepared. In TCRdb, the PCR reads were re-called with MiXCR into one record per CDR3 protein. Of 500,000 to 600,000 distinct CDR3 sequences listed, approximately 16% were seen once; the top ten hold approximately 3%. Sequencing was performed on PBMCs from the stem cell graft donor, taken from the stem cell graft. All receptors come from a human donor who donated a stem cell graft to a child with acute lymphoblastic leukemia.

This chain uses TRBV12-5 with TRBJ2-7; perhaps D is TRBD1 or TRBD2 (5 bases each). V was clipped by 6 bases and J by 2 bases, with 8 bases between them. Germline V lookup: CDR1 LGHNT, CDR2 FRNRAP. The CDR3 totals 12 residues. Here the CDR3 DNA reads TGTGCTAGTGGGGGGGTCACCTACGAGCAGTACTTC. Protein sequence: CASGGVTYEQYF. The full variable domain, rest sourced from reference TRBV12-5 and TRBJ2-7, is DARVTQTPRHKVTEMGQEVTMRCQPILGHNTVFWYRQTMMQGLELLAYFRNRAPLDDSGMPKDRFSAEMPDATLATLKIQPSEPRDSAVYFCASGGVTYEQYFGPGTRLTVT.

This chain links TRBV27 with TRBJ2-1; the match to TRBD2 covers 8 bases. The CDR3 has 14 amino acids. CDR1 is MNHEY, CDR2 SMNVEV, per germline (reference sequence). With 6 bases clipped from V and 2 bases from J, the junction kept 3 bases outside the gene matches. CDR3 residues: CASSASGPYNEQFF. CDR3 bases: TGTGCCAGCAGCGCTAGCGGGCCCTACAATGAGCAGTTCTTC.

This clonotype has at least ten counts. V usage is TRBV10-3 and J usage is TRBJ1-2; D uncertain. CDR3 size: 13 residues. Germline V lookup: CDR1 ENHRY, CDR2 SYGVKD. The V end was cut by 6 bases, the J end by 4 bases, with 12 bases between. The CDR3 is CAISTPKSYGYTF. For the CDR3, the DNA is TGTGCCATCAGCACCCCGAAGTCCTATGGCTACACCTTC.

This clonotype was counted only a few times. The genes are TRBV29-1 and TRBJ2-3, with D possibly TRBD2 on 6 matching bases. V was pared by 5 bases and J by 1 base, with 16 bases between. The CDR3 consists of 15 residues. Germline CDR1 reads SQVTM; CDR2 reads ANQGSEA. DNA for the CDR3: TGCAGCGTTCAAAAGGGGACTTCTCGCACAGATACGCAGTATTTT. Its translation is CSVQKGTSRTDTQYF.

The chain is built from TRBV5-1 and TRBJ1-1, with 7 bases lining up with TRBD1. Germline loops: CDR1 SGHRS, CDR2 YFSETQ. Trimming removed 4 bases from V and 2 bases from J; junction bases left unmatched: 5. The CDR3 loop spans 14 amino acids. The CDR3 loop is CASSGRQGNTEAFF. CDR3 DNA sequence: TGCGCCAGCAGCGGACGACAGGGAAACACTGAAGCTTTCTTT.

A few counts support this clonotype. V gene TRBV5-1 combines with J gene TRBJ1-2, with no clear D. Looked up from germline, CDR1 is SGHRS and CDR2 is YFSETQ. The CDR3 is 16 amino acids. The V end lost 0 bases, the J end lost 4 bases, and 16 bases lay between the germline ends. CDR3 region: CASSLDRRALGYGYTF. In DNA, the CDR3 is TGCGCCAGCAGCTTGGATCGTAGAGCCCTCGGCTATGGCTACACCTTC.

This clonotype was seen a handful of times. The V and J genes are TRBV10-3 and TRBJ2-7; D unresolved. Trimming removed 0 bases at V and 5 bases at J, with 11 bases between. Germline V gives CDR1 ENHRY, CDR2 SYGVKD. This CDR3 is built from 14 residues. The CDR3 here is CAISESDPRDEQYF. CDR3 in DNA: TGTGCCATCAGTGAGTCGGACCCTCGGGACGAGCAGTACTTC.

This chain links TRBV3-1 with TRBJ2-3; no definite D call. V was trimmed by 5 bases and J by 2 bases, leaving 8 bases between them. This CDR3 comprises 13 residues. Germline-derived CDR1 and CDR2 are LGHDT and YNNKEL (reference sequence). Here the CDR3 reads CASSNRLTDTQYF. CDR3 nucleotide sequence: TGTGCCAGCAGCAACCGACTCACAGATACGCAGTATTTT.

This clonotype came up many times. The chain couples TRBV20-1 to TRBJ1-1, with D unclear. Trimming removed 6 bases from V and 1 base from J, with 6 bases in between. The CDR3 spans 11 residues. The germline V gene encodes CDR1 DFQATT and CDR2 SNEGSKA (reference sequence). For the CDR3, the DNA is TGCAGTGCCCCCGGGAACACTGAAGCTTTCTTT. It codes for CSAPGNTEAFF.

The rearrangement uses TRBV5-6 and TRBJ2-3; no definite D call. The CDR3 sequence is 14 residues long. CDR1 is SGHDT and CDR2 is YYEEEE in the germline V gene. V lost 0 bases, J lost 4 bases, and 9 bases lay in between. In DNA form, the CDR3 reads TGTGCCAGCAGCTTGGCGCAGTCGCCAGATACGCAGTATTTT. Protein: CASSLAQSPDTQYF.

This clonotype has just a few counts. The CDR3 protein is CASARLHGQNYGYTF. DNA for the CDR3: TGTGCCAGCGCCCGACTTCACGGACAAAACTATGGCTACACCTTC. V and J are TRBV7-2 and TRBJ1-2; TRBD1 might be the D (5 bases). The V gene lost 8 bases and the J gene lost 2 bases, with 18 bases spanning the gap. CDR3 length: 15 residues. From germline, CDR1 is SGHTA and CDR2 FQGNSA.

This clonotype was seen more than once but under ten times. The J gene is TRBJ1-1, the V gene TRBV7-8, with D unclear. The germline V gene has CDR1 SGHVS and CDR2 FQNEAQ. CDR3 length: 13 amino acids. Trimming shortened V by 1 base and J by 4 bases, and 7 bases separated the two germline ends. The CDR3 DNA follows: TGTGCCAGCAGCTTAGAGGTTGGCACTGAAGCTTTCTTT. Translated: CASSLEVGTEAFF.

The gene calls are TRBV10-3 and TRBJ2-7; maybe TRBD1 (5 bases). This CDR3 comprises 11 residues. The germline CDR1 and CDR2 sequences are ENHRY and SYGVKD. Trimming shortened V by 8 bases and J by 6 bases, and 11 bases separated the two germline ends. CDR3 bases: TGTGCCATCCGCAGGGATGGCGAGCAGTACTTC. It is translated as CAIRRDGEQYF.

J is TRBJ2-1 and V is TRBV29-1; 13 bases align to TRBD2. Germline V gives CDR1 SQVTM, CDR2 ANQGSEA. The CDR3 loop spans 16 amino acids. The ends lost 6 bases at V and 5 bases at J; junction bases unmatched: 10. The chain's CDR3 is CSVAPGLAGSDNEQFF. DNA for the CDR3: TGCAGCGTGGCCCCGGGACTAGCGGGGTCTGACAATGAGCAGTTCTTC.

This clonotype was recorded a few times. J is TRBJ1-1 and V is TRBV4-1; D gene unclear. The CDR3 is made up of 14 amino acids. CDR1 and CDR2 (germline): MGHRA, YSYEKL. The V end was cut by 5 bases, the J end by 3 bases, with 13 bases between. For the CDR3, the DNA is TGCGCCAGCAGCTCTCAACCGGGCGACACTGAAGCTTTCTTT. The encoded protein is CASSSQPGDTEAFF.

This chain joins TRBV5-1 and TRBJ1-2; 9 nucleotides agree with TRBD1. Germline CDR1 and CDR2: SGHRS and YFSETQ. The CDR3 covers 13 residues. V lost 3 bases, J lost 8 bases, and 5 bases stayed unmatched. The chain's CDR3 is CASSSGQGEGYTF. In nucleotides, the CDR3 is TGCGCCAGCAGCTCGGGACAGGGAGAAGGCTACACCTTC.

A remark on this clonotype: At one end the junction does not follow the germline gene, possibly because of a read error. J is TRBJ2-7 and V is TRBV6-1; D remains ambiguous. CDR1 is MNHNS and CDR2 is SASEGT in the germline V gene. The CDR3 length is 15 residues. In DNA, the CDR3 is TGTGCCAGCACTGAAGAATTGGGCAGCCCCTACGAGCAGTACTTC. Residues: CASTEELGSPYEQYF.

The genes are TRBV19 and TRBJ1-2; 11 bases align to TRBD1. The CDR3 has 15 residues. Trimming removed 6 bases from V and 7 bases from J; junction bases left unmatched: 10. Germline V gives CDR1 LNHDA, CDR2 SQIVND (reference sequence). The CDR3 here is CASSHWDRGLSGYTF. In DNA form, the CDR3 reads TGTGCCAGTAGCCACTGGGACAGGGGGTTATCTGGCTACACCTTC.

CDR3 sequence reads: CASSPGTDTYGYTF. CDR3 DNA: TGTGCCAGCTCACCGGGGACGGACACCTATGGCTACACCTTC. This rearrangement joins TRBV18 to TRBJ1-2, with D perhaps TRBD1 (5 bases). The V end was cut by 3 bases, the J end by 4 bases, with 12 bases between. The V gene's germline CDR1 is KGHSH and CDR2 LQKENI. The length of the CDR3 is 14 residues. The variable domain in full, completed from reference TRBV18 and TRBJ1-2, reads NAGVMQNPRHLVRRRGQEARLRCSPMKGHSHVYWYRQLPEEGLKFMVYLQKENIIDESGMPKERFSAEFPKEGPSILRIQQVVRGDSAAYFCASSPGTDTYGYTFGSGTRLTVV.

The chain links TRBV5-5 to TRBJ2-1, with TRBD2 identical over 7 bases. This CDR3 has 15 amino acids. The germline V gene has CDR1 SGHKS and CDR2 YYEKEE (reference sequence). V shed 4 bases, J shed 4 bases, and the junction held 8 bases outside the gene matches. In DNA form, the CDR3 reads TGTGCCAGCAGCCCACCTGGAGCGGGGTACAATGAGCAGTTCTTC. Protein product: CASSPPGAGYNEQFF.

The chain couples TRBV7-3 to TRBJ2-5; 10 bases are shared with TRBD2. CDR3 length: 16 amino acids. CDR1 and CDR2 (germline): SGHTA, FQGTGA. J gave up 1 base and V 5 bases, and 7 bases lay outside the gene matches. CDR3 residues: CASSQGLAGVQETQYF. The CDR3 DNA follows: TGTGCCAGCAGCCAGGGCCTAGCGGGAGTCCAAGAGACCCAGTACTTC. Based on the CDR3 plus reference TRBV7-3 and TRBJ2-5, the full variable domain is GAGVSQTPSNKVTEKGKYVELRCDPISGHTALYWYRQSLGQGPEFLIYFQGTGAADDSGLPNDRFFAVRPEGSVSTLKIQRTERGDSAVYLCASSQGLAGVQETQYFGPGTRLLVL.